This T cell receptor beta chain was retrieved from a study of control samples from healthy donors and cancer patients. The CDR3 is 16 amino acids. Germline loops: CDR1 SGHAT, CDR2 FQNNGV. With 2 bases removed from V and 2 bases from J, the gap between germline ends came to 12 bases. Here immunoSEQ multiplex PCR was the method, and the copy in TCRdb shows in-frame clones only, minus some. Here the sample spans under 150,000 clones, nearly 90% being singletons. The sequenced sample consisted of PBMCs. This rearrangement joins TRBV11-2 to TRBJ2-2; TRBD1 might be the D (5 bases). The clonotype was recovered from a man aged 45-65 years with head and neck cancer. The CDR3 bases are TGTGCCAGCAGCTTAATTGAGTGGGGCAACACCGGGGAGCTGTTTTTT. It specifies CASSLIEWGNTGELFF.